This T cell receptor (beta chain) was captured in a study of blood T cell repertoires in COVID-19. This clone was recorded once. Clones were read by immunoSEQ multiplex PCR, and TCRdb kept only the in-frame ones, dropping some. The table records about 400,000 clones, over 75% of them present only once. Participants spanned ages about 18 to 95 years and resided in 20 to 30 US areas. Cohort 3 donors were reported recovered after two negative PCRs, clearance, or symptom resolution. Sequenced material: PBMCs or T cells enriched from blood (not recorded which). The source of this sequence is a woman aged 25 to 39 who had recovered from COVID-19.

The CDR3 DNA is TGTGCCAGCAGTTTATCAGGTCAAAACATTCAGTACTTC. Translating it yields CASSLSGQNIQYF. The V gene is TRBV12-3 or TRBV12-4, the J gene TRBJ2-4; D is uncertain. The CDR3 covers 13 residues. With 2 bases removed from V and 5 bases from J, the gap between germline ends came to 7 bases.